Following are 11 T cell receptor beta chains from one sample sequenced in a study of T cell responses to AZD1222 COVID-19 vaccine. The data were produced by immunoSEQ multiplex PCR, yet TCRdb's version contains in-frame clones alone and is incomplete. The sample lists about 56,000 clones, around 80% seen once, with 5% in the top ten. The specimen comprised peripheral blood, sampled 28 days after the second AZD1222 dose. These receptors were taken from an adult who received the AZD1222 COVID-19 vaccine.

J is TRBJ1-4 and V is TRBV5-4; TRBD1 matches 7 bases. Germline V gene lookup returns CDR1 SGHNT and CDR2 YYREEE (reference sequence). The CDR3 contains 14 residues. V lost 4 bases, J lost 7 bases, and 7 bases stayed unmatched. CDR3 sequence (DNA): TGTGCCAGCAGCCTACAGGGGCCAGCTGAAAAACTGTTTTTT. It translates to CASSLQGPAEKLFF.

V and J are TRBV5-1 and TRBJ1-2, with TRBD1 matching over 8 bases. The trim removed 1 base at V and 8 bases at J, leaving 7 bases unmatched. The CDR3 is made up of 14 amino acids. Germline V gene data show CDR1 as SGHRS and CDR2 as YFSETQ. CDR3 bases: TGCGCCAGCAGCTTGAGTGCGACAGGGGACGGCTACACCTTC. Its protein product is CASSLSATGDGYTF.

This chain joins TRBV19 and TRBJ1-5; 11 bases agree with TRBD1. This CDR3 comprises 14 residues. The V gene's germline CDR1 is LNHDA and CDR2 SQIVND (reference sequence). J was trimmed by 5 bases and V by 4 bases; bases with no gene match: 1. In DNA form, the CDR3 reads TGTGCCAGTAGTAGGACAGGGGGCGATCAGCCCCAGCATTTT. Translating it yields CASSRTGGDQPQHF. Full variable domain (remainder filled in from reference TRBV19 and TRBJ1-5): DGGITQSPKYLFRKEGQNVTLSCEQNLNHDAMYWYRQDPGQGLRLIYYSQIVNDFQKGDIAEGYSVSREKKESFPLTVTSAQKNPTAFYLCASSRTGGDQPQHFGDGTRLSIL.

CDR3 region: CASSAGVNEQFF. CDR3 sequence (DNA): TGCGCCAGCAGTGCTGGGGTCAATGAGCAGTTCTTC. The chain couples TRBV10-1 to TRBJ2-1; the D is unclear. Germline-derived CDR1 and CDR2 are WNHNN and SYGVQD (reference sequence). V lost 4 bases and J 6 bases, leaving 7 bases between the germline ends. The CDR3 runs 12 residues.

This clone was counted a single time. The chain uses TRBV10-2 and TRBJ1-2, with D possibly matching TRBD1 (5 bases). The CDR3 is 16 residues long. Germline lookup yields CDR1 WSHSY and CDR2 SAAADI. The V and J ends lost 3 bases and 5 bases respectively, with 19 bases between them. CDR3 sequence: CASSEPGWGLRYGYTF. The CDR3 DNA reads TGCGCCAGCAGTGAACCTGGGTGGGGCCTGAGGTATGGCTACACCTTC.

The chain recombines TRBV28 with TRBJ1-4; possible D gene TRBD1, 5 bases. This CDR3 comprises 14 residues. V shed 6 bases and J shed 5 bases, with 13 bases lying between them. Germline CDR1 and CDR2: MDHEN and SYDVKM. The CDR3 loop reads CASSPRDGNEKLFF. CDR3 in DNA: TGTGCCAGCAGCCCCCGGGACGGGAATGAAAAACTGTTTTTT.

CDR3 nucleotide sequence: TGTGCCAGCAGCTTAGGGCTAGGACAGACTGAAGCTTTCTTT. Translated: CASSLGLGQTEAFF. The gene calls are TRBV7-6 and TRBJ1-1; D perhaps matches TRBD1 (6 bases). This CDR3 has 14 amino acids. CDR1 and CDR2 (germline): SGHVS, FNYEAQ. Trimming shortened V by 1 base and J by 5 bases, and 11 bases separated the two germline ends.

J is TRBJ1-2 and V is TRBV28; no firm D call. CDR3 length: 13 residues. With 7 bases removed from V and 8 bases from J, the gap between germline ends came to 17 bases. Looked up from germline, CDR1 is MDHEN and CDR2 is SYDVKM. Here the CDR3 reads CASKPRTAMGYTF. CDR3 coding DNA: TGTGCCAGCAAACCTCGTACTGCTATGGGCTACACCTTC.

This chain joins TRBV19 and TRBJ2-6, with 11 bases lining up with TRBD2. CDR1 and CDR2 from the germline V gene are LNHDA and SQIVND (reference sequence). Trimming took 7 bases from V and 3 from J; bases not matched to a gene: 14. The CDR3 spans 19 residues. The CDR3 nucleotides read TGTGCCAGTACCCTAAGGGGGCCTAGCGGGAGGAGTGGGGCCAACGTCCTGACTTTC. This gives the protein CASTLRGPSGRSGANVLTF.

The chain has TRBV28 and TRBJ1-5; D may be TRBD1 (5 bases). Germline CDR1 reads MDHEN; CDR2 reads SYDVKM. Trimming cost V 1 base and J 3 bases, with 10 bases left between them. This CDR3 is built from 15 residues. CDR3 amino acids: CASSLSSGYNQPQHF. The DNA for the CDR3 is TGTGCCAGCAGTTTATCTTCAGGGTACAATCAGCCCCAGCATTTT. The variable domain in full, with the rest retrieved from reference TRBV28 and TRBJ1-5, is DVKVTQSSRYLVKRTGEKVFLECVQDMDHENMFWYRQDPGLGLRLIYFSYDVKMKEKGDIPEGYSVSREKKERFSLILESASTNQTSMYLCASSLSSGYNQPQHFGDGTRLSIL.

The chain joins TRBV28 to TRBJ2-7; D may be TRBD1 or TRBD2 (5 bases each). CDR1 is MDHEN and CDR2 is SYDVKM in the germline V gene. The ends were cut back, 6 bases at V and 2 bases at J, with 14 bases in the middle. This CDR3 has 14 amino acids. The DNA for the CDR3 is TGTGCCAGCAGACTAGGGACCGTTCCCTACGAGCAGTACTTC. Amino acids: CASRLGTVPYEQYF.